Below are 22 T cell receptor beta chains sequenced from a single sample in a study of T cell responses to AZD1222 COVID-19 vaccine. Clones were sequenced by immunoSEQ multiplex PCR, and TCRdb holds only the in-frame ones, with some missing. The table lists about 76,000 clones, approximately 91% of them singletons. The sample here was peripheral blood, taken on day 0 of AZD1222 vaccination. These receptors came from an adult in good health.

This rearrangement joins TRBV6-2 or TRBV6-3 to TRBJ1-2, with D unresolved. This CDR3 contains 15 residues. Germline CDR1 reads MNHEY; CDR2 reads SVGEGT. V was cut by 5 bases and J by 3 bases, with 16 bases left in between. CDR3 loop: CASSQTPANDYGYTF. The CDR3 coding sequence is TGTGCCAGCAGTCAGACCCCGGCGAACGACTATGGCTACACCTTC.

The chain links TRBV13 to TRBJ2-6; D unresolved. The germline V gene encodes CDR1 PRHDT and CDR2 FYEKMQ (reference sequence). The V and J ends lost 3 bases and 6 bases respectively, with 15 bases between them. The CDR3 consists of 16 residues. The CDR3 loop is CASSLRQSSVANVLTF. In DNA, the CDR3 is TGTGCCAGCAGCTTGCGGCAGAGCTCAGTGGCCAACGTCCTGACTTTC.

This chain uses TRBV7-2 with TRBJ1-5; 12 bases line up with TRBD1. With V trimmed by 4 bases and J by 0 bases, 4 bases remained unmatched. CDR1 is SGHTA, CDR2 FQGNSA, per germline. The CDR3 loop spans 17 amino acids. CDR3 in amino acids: CASSSGQGAYSNQPQHF. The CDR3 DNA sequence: TGTGCCAGCAGCTCGGGACAGGGGGCATATAGCAATCAGCCCCAGCATTTT. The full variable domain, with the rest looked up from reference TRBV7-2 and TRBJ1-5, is GAGVSQSPSNKVTEKGKDVELRCDPISGHTALYWYRQSLGQGLEFLIYFQGNSAPDKSGLPSDRFSAERTGGSVSTLTIQRTQQEDSAVYLCASSSGQGAYSNQPQHFGDGTRLSIL.

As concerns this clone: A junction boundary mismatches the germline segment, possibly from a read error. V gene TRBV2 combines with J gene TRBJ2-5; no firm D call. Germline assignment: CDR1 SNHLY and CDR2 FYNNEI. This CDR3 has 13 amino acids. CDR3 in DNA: TGTGCAAGCAACTTCGAACGACAAGAGACCCAGTACTTC. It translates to CASNFERQETQYF.

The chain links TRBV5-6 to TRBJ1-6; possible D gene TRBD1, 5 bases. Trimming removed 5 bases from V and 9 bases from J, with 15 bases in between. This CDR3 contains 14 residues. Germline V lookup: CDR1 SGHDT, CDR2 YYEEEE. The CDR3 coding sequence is TGTGCCAGCAGTTCCGGGACTTACACTTCACCCCTCCACTTT. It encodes CASSSGTYTSPLHF.

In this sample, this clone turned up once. The DNA for the CDR3 is TGCGCCAGCAGCCCCGGACAGGGAGCTTATTCACCCCTCCACTTT. Translated: CASSPGQGAYSPLHF. This rearrangement joins TRBV4-1 to TRBJ1-6; TRBD1 matches 8 bases. J lost 8 bases, V lost 4 bases, and 7 bases had no gene match. CDR3 length: 15 residues. Germline V lookup: CDR1 MGHRA, CDR2 YSYEKL.

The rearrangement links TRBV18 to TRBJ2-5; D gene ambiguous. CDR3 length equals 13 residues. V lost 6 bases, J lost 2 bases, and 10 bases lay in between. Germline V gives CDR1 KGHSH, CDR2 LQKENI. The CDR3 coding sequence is TGTGCCAGCTCCAACGGCAGGCAAGAGACCCAGTACTTC. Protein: CASSNGRQETQYF.

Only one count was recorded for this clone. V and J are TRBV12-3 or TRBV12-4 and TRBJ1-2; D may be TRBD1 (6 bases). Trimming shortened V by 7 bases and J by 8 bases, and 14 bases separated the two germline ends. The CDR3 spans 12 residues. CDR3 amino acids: CASTPTGHGYTF. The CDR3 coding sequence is TGTGCCAGCACCCCAACAGGGCACGGCTACACCTTC.

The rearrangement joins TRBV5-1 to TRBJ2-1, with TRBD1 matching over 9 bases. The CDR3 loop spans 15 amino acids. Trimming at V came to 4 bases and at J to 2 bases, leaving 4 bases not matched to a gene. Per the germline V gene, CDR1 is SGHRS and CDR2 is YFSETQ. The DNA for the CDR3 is TGCGCCAGCAGCCCCGGACAGGGGACCTACAATGAGCAGTTCTTC. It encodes CASSPGQGTYNEQFF. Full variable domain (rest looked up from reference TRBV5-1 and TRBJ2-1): KAGVTQTPRYLIKTRGQQVTLSCSPISGHRSVSWYQQTPGQGLQFLFEYFSETQRNKGNFPGRFSGRQFSNSRSEMNVSTLELGDSALYLCASSPGQGTYNEQFFGPGTRLTVL.

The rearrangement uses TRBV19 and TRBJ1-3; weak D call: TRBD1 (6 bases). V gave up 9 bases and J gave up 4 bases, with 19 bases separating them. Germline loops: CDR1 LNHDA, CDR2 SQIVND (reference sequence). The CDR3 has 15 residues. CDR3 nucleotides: TGTGCCAGCCGTGCGGACAGAAGCTCCGGAAACACCATATATTTT. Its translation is CASRADRSSGNTIYF. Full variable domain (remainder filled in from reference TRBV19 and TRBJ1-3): DGGITQSPKYLFRKEGQNVTLSCEQNLNHDAMYWYRQDPGQGLRLIYYSQIVNDFQKGDIAEGYSVSREKKESFPLTVTSAQKNPTAFYLCASRADRSSGNTIYFGEGSWLTVV.

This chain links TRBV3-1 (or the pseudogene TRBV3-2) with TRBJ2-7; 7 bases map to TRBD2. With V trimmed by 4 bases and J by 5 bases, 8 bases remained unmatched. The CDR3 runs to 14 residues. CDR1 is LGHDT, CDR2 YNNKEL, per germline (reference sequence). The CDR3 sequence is CASSRRTRAHEQYF. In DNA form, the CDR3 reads TGTGCCAGCAGCCGCCGGACTAGGGCCCACGAGCAGTACTTC.

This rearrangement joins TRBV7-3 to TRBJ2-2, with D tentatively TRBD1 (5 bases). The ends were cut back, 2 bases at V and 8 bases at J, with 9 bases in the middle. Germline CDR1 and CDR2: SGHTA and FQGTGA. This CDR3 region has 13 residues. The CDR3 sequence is CASSLQGSGELFF. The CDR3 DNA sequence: TGTGCCAGCAGCTTACAGGGTTCTGGGGAGCTGTTTTTT.

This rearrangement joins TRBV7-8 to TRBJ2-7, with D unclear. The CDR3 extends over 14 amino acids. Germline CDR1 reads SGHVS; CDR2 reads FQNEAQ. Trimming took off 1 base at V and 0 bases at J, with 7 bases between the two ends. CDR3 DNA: TGTGCCAGCAGCTTAGTAGGCAACTCCTACGAGCAGTACTTC. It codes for CASSLVGNSYEQYF.

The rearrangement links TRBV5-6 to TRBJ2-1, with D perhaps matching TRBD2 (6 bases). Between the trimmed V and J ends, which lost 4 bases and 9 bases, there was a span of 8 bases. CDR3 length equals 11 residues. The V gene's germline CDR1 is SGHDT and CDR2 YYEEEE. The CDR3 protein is CASSRDSEQFF. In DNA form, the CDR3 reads TGTGCCAGCAGCCGGGACTCTGAGCAGTTCTTC.

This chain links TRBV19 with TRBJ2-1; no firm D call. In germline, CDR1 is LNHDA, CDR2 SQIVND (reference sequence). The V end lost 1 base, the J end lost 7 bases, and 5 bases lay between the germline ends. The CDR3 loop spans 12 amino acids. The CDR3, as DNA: TGTGCCAGTAGTATAGGGTCTAATGAGCAGTTCTTC. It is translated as CASSIGSNEQFF. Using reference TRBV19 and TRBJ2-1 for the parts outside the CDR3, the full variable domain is DGGITQSPKYLFRKEGQNVTLSCEQNLNHDAMYWYRQDPGQGLRLIYYSQIVNDFQKGDIAEGYSVSREKKESFPLTVTSAQKNPTAFYLCASSIGSNEQFFGPGTRLTVL.

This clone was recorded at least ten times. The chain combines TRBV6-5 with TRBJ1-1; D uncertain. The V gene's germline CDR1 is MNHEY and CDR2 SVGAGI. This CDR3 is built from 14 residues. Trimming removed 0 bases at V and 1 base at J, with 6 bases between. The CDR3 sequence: CASSYSEANTEAFF. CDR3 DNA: TGTGCCAGCAGTTACTCGGAGGCGAACACTGAAGCTTTCTTT.

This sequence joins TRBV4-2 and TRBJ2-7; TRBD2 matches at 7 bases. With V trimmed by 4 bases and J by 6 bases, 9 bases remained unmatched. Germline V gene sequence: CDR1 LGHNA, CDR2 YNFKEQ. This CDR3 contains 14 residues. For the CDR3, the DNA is TGTGCCAGCAGCCCGGGAACCGGGAGGTTCGAGCAGTACTTC. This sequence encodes CASSPGTGRFEQYF.

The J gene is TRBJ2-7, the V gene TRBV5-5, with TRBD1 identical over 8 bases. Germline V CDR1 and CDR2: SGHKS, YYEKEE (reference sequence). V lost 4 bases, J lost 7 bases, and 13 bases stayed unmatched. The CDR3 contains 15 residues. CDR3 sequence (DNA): TGTGCCAGCAGCGGAATCGGACAGGGCGGTGGGGAGCAGTACGTC. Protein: CASSGIGQGGGEQYV.

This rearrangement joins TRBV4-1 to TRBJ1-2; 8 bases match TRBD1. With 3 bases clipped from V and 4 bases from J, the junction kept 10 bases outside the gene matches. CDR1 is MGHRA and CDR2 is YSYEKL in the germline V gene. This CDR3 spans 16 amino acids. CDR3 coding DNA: TGCGCCAGCAGCCATATCGACAGGGGCCAGGGCTATGGCTACACCTTC. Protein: CASSHIDRGQGYGYTF.

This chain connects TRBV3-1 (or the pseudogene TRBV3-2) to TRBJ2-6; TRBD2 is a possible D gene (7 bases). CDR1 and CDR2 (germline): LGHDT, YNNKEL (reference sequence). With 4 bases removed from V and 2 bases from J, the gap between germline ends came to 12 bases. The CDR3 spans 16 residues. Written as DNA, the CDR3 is TGTGCCAGCAGCCGGGGGGGGCCACCTGGGGCCAACGTCCTGACTTTC. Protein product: CASSRGGPPGANVLTF.

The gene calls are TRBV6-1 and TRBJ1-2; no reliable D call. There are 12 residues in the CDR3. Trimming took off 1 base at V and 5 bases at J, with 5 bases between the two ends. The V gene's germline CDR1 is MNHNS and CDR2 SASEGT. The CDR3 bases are TGTGCCAGCAGTGAAGACGGGTATGGCTACACCTTC. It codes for CASSEDGYGYTF.

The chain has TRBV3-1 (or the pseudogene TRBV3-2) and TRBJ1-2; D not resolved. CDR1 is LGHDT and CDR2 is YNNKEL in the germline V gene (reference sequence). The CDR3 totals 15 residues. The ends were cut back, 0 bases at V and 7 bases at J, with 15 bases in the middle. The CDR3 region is CASSQDRLGRGGYTF. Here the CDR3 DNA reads TGTGCCAGCAGCCAAGATAGATTAGGCCGTGGTGGCTACACCTTC.